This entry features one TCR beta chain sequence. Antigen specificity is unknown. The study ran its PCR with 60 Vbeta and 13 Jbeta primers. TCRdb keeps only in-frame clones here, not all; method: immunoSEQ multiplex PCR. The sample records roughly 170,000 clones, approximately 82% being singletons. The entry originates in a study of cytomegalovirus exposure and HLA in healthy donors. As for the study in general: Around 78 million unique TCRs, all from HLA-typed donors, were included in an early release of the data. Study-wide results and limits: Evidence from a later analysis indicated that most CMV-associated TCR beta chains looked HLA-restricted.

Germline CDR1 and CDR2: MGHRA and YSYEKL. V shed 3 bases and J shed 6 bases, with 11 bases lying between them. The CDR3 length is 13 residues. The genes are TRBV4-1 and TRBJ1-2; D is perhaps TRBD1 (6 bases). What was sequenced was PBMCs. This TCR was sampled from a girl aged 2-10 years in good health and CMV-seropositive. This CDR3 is CASSQGHRDGYTF. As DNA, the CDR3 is TGCGCCAGCAGCCAGGGACATAGGGATGGCTACACCTTC.